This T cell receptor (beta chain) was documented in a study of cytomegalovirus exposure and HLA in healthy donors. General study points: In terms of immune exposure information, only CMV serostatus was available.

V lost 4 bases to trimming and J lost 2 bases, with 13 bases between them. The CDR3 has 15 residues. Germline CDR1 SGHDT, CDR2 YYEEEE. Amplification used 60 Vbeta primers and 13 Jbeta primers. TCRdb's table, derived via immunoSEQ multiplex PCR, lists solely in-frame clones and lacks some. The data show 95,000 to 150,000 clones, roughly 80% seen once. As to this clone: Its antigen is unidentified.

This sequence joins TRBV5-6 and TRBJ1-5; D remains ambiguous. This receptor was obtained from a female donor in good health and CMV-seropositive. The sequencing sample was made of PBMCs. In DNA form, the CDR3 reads TGTGCCAGCAGCCCGGCCGGGAGTGGCAATCAGCCCCAGCATTTT. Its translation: CASSPAGSGNQPQHF.